This is a list of T cell receptor beta chains from one sample in a study of T cell responses to AZD1222 COVID-19 vaccine. Assay used: immunoSEQ multiplex PCR; TCRdb lists only in-frame clones, some missing. The sample consists of around 87,000 clones, 80% to 90% of them appearing once. This specimen was peripheral blood, taken 28 days after the second AZD1222 dose. Every receptor here comes from an adult who received the AZD1222 COVID-19 vaccine. The CDR3 runs from the conserved cysteine through the conserved F or W. The order of the fields is J gene, V gene, D gene, clone size, CDR3 protein, CDR3 DNA. A D gene is named only where the DNA matches it firmly. Clone size is stated in some rows and not others, as once, few, many or a class when expanded.

TRBJ1-2,TRBV5-1,NA,NA,CASSLGHTNYGYTF,TGCGCCAGCAGCTTGGGACATACTAACTATGGCTACACCTTC
TRBJ1-2,TRBV9,TRBD1,NA,CASSPSTGIFYGYTF,TGTGCCAGCAGCCCCTCGACAGGGATTTTCTATGGCTACACCTTC
TRBJ2-3,TRBV5-8,TRBD2,NA,CASSLGLAESTDTQYF,TGTGCCAGCAGCTTGGGACTAGCGGAGAGCACAGATACGCAGTATTTT
TRBJ2-5,TRBV6-6,NA,NA,CASSYQETQYF,TGTGCCAGCAGTTACCAAGAGACCCAGTACTTC
TRBJ2-1,TRBV6-1,NA,NA,CASSEEAQGEQFF,TGTGCCAGCAGTGAAGAGGCTCAGGGGGAGCAGTTCTTC
TRBJ1-3,TRBV11-2,NA,NA,CASSFRGNTIYF,TGTGCCAGCAGCTTTCGGGGAAACACCATATATTTT
TRBJ2-1,TRBV7-6,TRBD1,NA,CASGYRGRIHEQFF,TGTGCCAGCGGCTACAGGGGGCGCATCCATGAGCAGTTCTTC
TRBJ2-3,TRBV20-1,TRBD1,NA,CSADRADTQYF,TGCAGTGCGGACAGGGCAGATACGCAGTATTTT
TRBJ2-7,TRBV5-1,NA,NA,CASSLGINSYEQYF,TGCGCCAGCAGCCTCGGGATAAATAGCTACGAGCAGTACTTC
TRBJ2-2,TRBV6-4,NA,NA,CASSDSRDPGELFF,TGTGCCAGCAGTGACTCGCGGGACCCTGGGGAGCTGTTTTTT
TRBJ2-2,TRBV6-2/TRBV6-3,TRBD2,NA,CASSSGTTLNTGELFF,TGTGCCAGCAGTTCCGGGACTACCCTGAACACCGGGGAGCTGTTTTTT
TRBJ2-7,TRBV7-9,TRBD2,NA,CASRGLAGGPREQYF,TGTGCCAGCAGAGGACTAGCGGGGGGTCCGCGCGAGCAGTACTTC
TRBJ1-1,TRBV9,TRBD1,NA,CASGSTGGTEAFF,TGTGCCAGCGGGTCGACAGGGGGCACTGAAGCTTTCTTT
TRBJ1-6,TRBV4-1,NA,once,CASSQVGVKVLGDSPLHF,TGCGCCAGCAGCCAAGTTGGAGTTAAGGTTTTGGGGGATTCACCCCTCCACTTT
TRBJ2-1,TRBV29-1,TRBD2,few,CSVAGGGAEQFF,TGCAGCGTTGCGGGCGGGGGGGCAGAGCAGTTCTTC
TRBJ1-1,TRBV19,TRBD1,NA,CASSRGQGENTEAFF,TGTGCCAGTAGTAGGGGACAGGGTGAGAACACTGAAGCTTTCTTT
TRBJ1-1,TRBV6-2/TRBV6-3,NA,NA,CASSYFGGGTEAFF,TGTGCCAGCAGTTACTTTGGGGGGGGCACTGAAGCTTTCTTT
TRBJ1-1,TRBV9,TRBD1,NA,CASSVEGQGGGTEAFF,TGTGCCAGCAGCGTAGAAGGACAGGGGGGAGGCACTGAAGCTTTCTTT
TRBJ2-5,TRBV5-4,NA,NA,CASSVPGGTQETQYF,TGTGCCAGCAGCGTCCCCGGGGGTACCCAAGAGACCCAGTACTTC
TRBJ2-7,TRBV2,TRBD1,few,CASSERGQGSSEQYF,TGTGCCAGCAGTGAAAGGGGACAGGGTTCCTCCGAGCAGTACTTC
TRBJ1-1,TRBV2,NA,NA,CASTGDTEAFF,TGTGCCAGCACAGGGGACACTGAAGCTTTCTTT
TRBJ1-2,TRBV7-2,NA,NA,CASSLEGGRNYGYTF,TGTGCCAGCAGCTTAGAGGGGGGCCGAAACTATGGCTACACCTTC
TRBJ2-5,TRBV24-1,TRBD1,NA,CATSDTGGETQYF,TGTGCCACCAGTGACACAGGGGGAGAGACCCAGTACTTC
TRBJ1-3,TRBV5-5,NA,NA,CASSLALGSWGGNTIYF,TGTGCCAGCAGCTTGGCCTTGGGGTCCTGGGGTGGAAACACCATATATTTT
TRBJ1-1,TRBV5-6,NA,once,CASSFRGAAFF,TGTGCCAGCAGCTTTCGGGGAGCAGCTTTCTTT
TRBJ1-3,TRBV4-1,NA,NA,CASSQAIRDLAGNTIYF,TGCGCCAGCAGCCAAGCTATAAGGGATCTAGCTGGAAACACCATATATTTT
TRBJ2-2,TRBV14,NA,NA,CASRPFSNTGELFF,TGTGCCAGCAGACCGTTTTCGAACACCGGGGAGCTGTTTTTT
TRBJ1-6,TRBV6-5,TRBD1,NA,CASKTGDNSPLHF,TGTGCCAGCAAAACAGGGGATAATTCACCCCTCCACTTT
TRBJ1-1,TRBV11-2,NA,NA,CASSLIGGFDEAFF,TGTGCCAGCAGCTTAATAGGTGGTTTTGATGAAGCTTTCTTT
TRBJ2-1,TRBV7-6,NA,NA,CASSPGSRGNNEQFF,TGTGCCAGCAGCCCGGGATCTCGAGGTAACAATGAGCAGTTCTTC
TRBJ1-1,TRBV2,NA,NA,CASSERGAGNTEAFF,TGTGCCAGCAGTGAAAGGGGCGCGGGGAACACTGAAGCTTTCTTT
TRBJ2-7,TRBV7-9,NA,NA,CASSLGVQDYEQYF,TGTGCCAGCAGCTTAGGGGTCCAGGACTACGAGCAGTACTTC
TRBJ2-5,TRBV5-1,TRBD1,NA,CASSSSGTGTRETQYF,TGCGCCAGCAGCTCCTCCGGGACAGGGACTCGAGAGACCCAGTACTTC
TRBJ1-6,TRBV7-6,NA,once,CASSELRGPLHF,TGTGCCAGCAGCGAATTACGGGGGCCCCTCCACTTT
TRBJ2-7,TRBV6-5,TRBD1,NA,CASSYPGGEQYF,TGTGCCAGCAGTTACCCAGGGGGCGAGCAGTACTTC
TRBJ1-2,TRBV25-1,NA,NA,CASSEAGGAEDGYTF,TGTGCCAGCAGTGAAGCAGGAGGGGCCGAGGATGGCTACACCTTC
TRBJ2-1,TRBV27,NA,NA,CASRVGGEQFF,TGTGCCAGCAGGGTCGGGGGTGAGCAGTTCTTC
TRBJ2-3,TRBV6-1,NA,NA,CASSAGPGDSSTDTQYF,TGTGCCAGCAGTGCGGGCCCTGGGGACTCTAGCACAGATACGCAGTATTTT
TRBJ1-2,TRBV7-9,NA,NA,CASSLVSGRGDYGYTF,TGTGCCAGCAGCTTAGTTTCCGGCAGGGGCGACTATGGCTACACCTTC
TRBJ1-1,TRBV30,NA,once,CAWSSLNTEAFF,TGTGCCTGGAGCTCACTAAACACTGAAGCTTTCTTT
TRBJ1-5,TRBV10-2,NA,NA,CASSEWQGFPSQPQHF,TGCGCCAGCAGTGAGTGGCAGGGCTTCCCCAGTCAGCCCCAGCATTTT
TRBJ1-2,TRBV15,NA,NA,CATSRGVSNYGYTF,TGTGCCACCAGCAGAGGCGTTTCTAACTATGGCTACACCTTC
TRBJ1-2,TRBV4-2,NA,NA,CASSQDWEAYGYTF,TGTGCCAGCAGCCAAGATTGGGAGGCCTATGGCTACACCTTC
TRBJ1-2,TRBV5-1,NA,NA,CASSPGMSDGYTF,TGCGCCAGCAGCCCGGGTATGTCGGATGGCTACACCTTC
TRBJ2-3,TRBV3-1/TRBV3-2,TRBD2,NA,CASSQGTSGRVPQYF,TGTGCCAGCAGCCAAGGGACTAGCGGGAGGGTACCGCAGTATTTT
TRBJ1-5,TRBV6-5,NA,NA,CASSYSWVSNQPQHF,TGTGCCAGCAGTTACTCCTGGGTTAGCAATCAGCCCCAGCATTTT
TRBJ2-7,TRBV7-8,NA,NA,CASSFYRTSEQYF,TGTGCCAGCAGCTTTTACAGGACATCCGAGCAGTACTTC